The 16 T cell receptor beta chains reported below all come from one sample, sequenced in a study of shared clonotypes between healthy human individuals. Only in-frame clones appear in the TCRdb table, and some are missing; sequencing was by immunoSEQ multiplex PCR. The sample consists of about 180,000 clones, roughly 91% of them appearing once. The sample taken for sequencing was naive CD4+ T cells sorted from blood. Subset here: CD45RA+ positively selected. These receptors all come from a woman under 40 in good health.

In its sample, this clone was seen once. V usage is TRBV6-4 and J usage is TRBJ2-1; 10 bases line up with TRBD1. Per germline, CDR1 MRHNA and CDR2 SNTAGT. Trimming took 0 bases from V and 4 from J; bases not matched to a gene: 3. This CDR3 spans 16 amino acids. CDR3 coding DNA: TGTGCCAGCAGTGACTCCAGGACAGGGGGATACAATGAGCAGTTCTTC. Translation gives CASSDSRTGGYNEQFF.

This chain links TRBV6-1 with TRBJ1-5, with D tentatively TRBD1 (6 bases). Trimming removed 7 bases at V and 2 bases at J, with 12 bases between. Germline lookup yields CDR1 MNHNS and CDR2 SASEGT. The CDR3 contains 14 residues. The CDR3 DNA follows: TGTGCCAGCATGTGGGGGGCGCGCAATCAGCCCCAGCATTTT. It encodes CASMWGARNQPQHF.

This clone was detected once. The chain links TRBV7-7 to TRBJ2-5, with 8 bases fitting TRBD1. J lost 5 bases, V lost 5 bases, and 10 bases had no gene match. CDR1 SSHAT and CDR2 FNYEAQ come from the germline V gene (reference sequence). CDR3 length: 15 amino acids. In DNA, the CDR3 is TGTGCCAGCAGCCCCAGCCCGACAGGGGATGAGACCCAGTACTTC. Protein: CASSPSPTGDETQYF. Full variable domain (outside the CDR3, taken from reference TRBV7-7 and TRBJ2-5): GAGVSQSPRYKVTKRGQDVTLRCDPISSHATLYWYQQALGQGPEFLTYFNYEAQPDKSGLPSDRFSAERPEGSISTLTIQRTEQRDSAMYRCASSPSPTGDETQYFGPGTRLLVL.

The chain is built from TRBV10-3 and TRBJ2-2; TRBD2 matches 7 bases. J lost 5 bases, V lost 1 base, and 4 bases had no gene match. Germline V gene lookup returns CDR1 ENHRY and CDR2 SYGVKD. The CDR3 is 15 amino acids. CDR3 region: CAISEFGSGTGELFF. The CDR3, as DNA: TGTGCCATCAGTGAGTTCGGTAGCGGGACCGGGGAGCTGTTTTTT.

This chain links TRBV12-5 with TRBJ1-1; tentatively, D is TRBD1 (5 bases). This CDR3 has 13 residues. With 5 bases removed from V and 6 bases from J, the gap between germline ends came to 13 bases. Germline values: CDR1 LGHNT, CDR2 FRNRAP. CDR3 nucleotides: TGTGCTAGTGGTCCCGCTAAAGGGGCTGAAGCTTTCTTT. It is translated as CASGPAKGAEAFF. Supplemented by reference TRBV12-5 and TRBJ1-1, the full variable domain reads DARVTQTPRHKVTEMGQEVTMRCQPILGHNTVFWYRQTMMQGLELLAYFRNRAPLDDSGMPKDRFSAEMPDATLATLKIQPSEPRDSAVYFCASGPAKGAEAFFGQGTRLTVV.

The chain is built from TRBV6-5 and TRBJ1-1; unclear D gene. CDR1 MNHEY and CDR2 SVGAGI come from the germline V gene. The CDR3 is 13 residues long. V lost 6 bases to trimming and J lost 0 bases, with 8 bases between them. CDR3 nucleotide sequence: TGTGCCAGCAGACCAACCTTGAACACTGAAGCTTTCTTT. Its protein product is CASRPTLNTEAFF.

This chain connects TRBV6-5 to TRBJ2-1, with 11 bases identical to TRBD2. Germline CDR1 and CDR2: MNHEY and SVGAGI. Trimming took 2 bases from V and 15 from J; bases not matched to a gene: 9. The CDR3 is 14 residues long. In DNA, the CDR3 is TGTGCCAGCAGTTACACCAGCACTAGCGGGAGTCCGTTCTTC. Encoded protein: CASSYTSTSGSPFF.

The chain has TRBV15 and TRBJ2-5; D may be TRBD1 (5 bases). The V gene's germline CDR1 is LNHNV and CDR2 YYDKDF (reference sequence). With 1 base removed from V and 3 bases from J, the gap between germline ends came to 9 bases. The CDR3 contains 14 residues. The CDR3, as DNA: TGTGCCACCAGCAGAGGATCAGGGAAAGAGACCCAGTACTTC. It yields the protein CATSRGSGKETQYF. Filled out from reference TRBV15 and TRBJ2-5, the complete variable domain reads DAMVIQNPRYQVTQFGKPVTLSCSQTLNHNVMYWYQQKSSQAPKLLFHYYDKDFNNEADTPDNFQSRRPNTSFCFLDIRSPGLGDTAMYLCATSRGSGKETQYFGPGTRLLVL.

This chain uses TRBV7-2 with TRBJ2-3; D is uncertain. V was pared by 1 base and J by 5 bases, with 7 bases between. Germline loops: CDR1 SGHTA, CDR2 FQGNSA. The CDR3 is 13 amino acids. In DNA, the CDR3 is TGTGCCAGCAGCTTAGGAAGACTAGATACGCAGTATTTT. Translation gives CASSLGRLDTQYF.

This rearrangement joins TRBV20-1 to TRBJ1-2; D remains ambiguous. Germline values: CDR1 DFQATT, CDR2 SNEGSKA (reference sequence). The CDR3 length is 11 residues. Trimming pared 2 bases from V and 5 bases from J, leaving 6 bases between. CDR3 sequence: CSARTVYGYTF. The CDR3 nucleotides are TGCAGTGCTAGAACCGTATATGGCTACACCTTC.

This chain's CDR3 is CASSAHPTSYEQYF. In nucleotides, the CDR3 is TGTGCCAGCAGTGCCCATCCGACTAGCTACGAGCAGTACTTC. The chain combines TRBV2 with TRBJ2-7; TRBD2 might be the D (6 bases). V gave up 4 bases and J gave up 3 bases, with 13 bases separating them. This CDR3 contains 14 residues. CDR1 is SNHLY, CDR2 FYNNEI, per germline.

J is TRBJ2-5 and V is TRBV28; 8 bases map to TRBD1. TRBJ2-7 explains the end of the DNA better; the J call may be wrong. This CDR3 contains 13 residues. The V gene's germline CDR1 is MDHEN and CDR2 SYDVKM. The CDR3 spells CASSRTGYHEQYF. CDR3 coding DNA: TGTGCCAGCAGTCGGACAGGGTATCACGAGCAGTACTTC.

The rearrangement uses TRBV19 and TRBJ1-1, with 8 bases that match TRBD1. CDR3 length equals 16 residues. J was trimmed by 5 bases and V by 9 bases; bases with no gene match: 17. Germline V CDR1 and CDR2: LNHDA, SQIVND (reference sequence). Here the CDR3 reads CASTTRTGLSRTEAFF. The CDR3, as DNA: TGTGCCAGCACAACACGGACAGGGTTGTCGAGAACTGAAGCTTTCTTT.

The V and J genes are TRBV28 and TRBJ2-5, with TRBD1 matching 7 bases. This CDR3 has 15 amino acids. V lost 4 bases to trimming and J lost 0 bases; unmatched junction nucleotides: 5. The V gene's germline CDR1 is MDHEN and CDR2 SYDVKM. The CDR3 DNA follows: TGTGCCAGCAGTTCGGGGACAGAGTACCAAGAGACCCAGTACTTC. Protein: CASSSGTEYQETQYF. Drawing the rest from reference TRBV28 and TRBJ2-5, the complete variable domain is DVKVTQSSRYLVKRTGEKVFLECVQDMDHENMFWYRQDPGLGLRLIYFSYDVKMKEKGDIPEGYSVSREKKERFSLILESASTNQTSMYLCASSSGTEYQETQYFGPGTRLLVL.

In this sample, this clone turned up once. This sequence joins TRBV11-1 and TRBJ2-5, with D possibly being TRBD2 (7 bases). The germline V gene has CDR1 SGHAT and CDR2 FQDESV (reference sequence). This CDR3 is built from 13 residues. V lost 5 bases and J 5 bases, leaving 12 bases between the germline ends. CDR3 nucleotide sequence: TGTGCCAGCAGCCTAGGGAGGGGGGAGACCCAGTACTTC. Encoded protein: CASSLGRGETQYF.

The V call is TRBV19, the J call TRBJ2-1; 9 bases line up with TRBD1. The V segment lost 5 bases and the J segment 1 base; nucleotides outside the gene matches: 9. The CDR3 is 17 residues long. Per germline, CDR1 LNHDA and CDR2 SQIVND (reference sequence). DNA of the CDR3: TGTGCCAGTAGTGGCGACAGGGGGTCGGTATCCTACAATGAGCAGTTCTTC. This sequence encodes CASSGDRGSVSYNEQFF.